Each of the 2 T cell receptor beta chains below was sequenced from the same sample in a study of graft-versus-host responses after intestinal transplantation. The antigens these receptors bind are not known. The data were produced by immunoSEQ multiplex PCR, yet TCRdb's version contains in-frame clones alone and is incomplete. There are about 88,000 clones in the sample; approximately 94% occur only once, and roughly 0.17% lies in the top ten. Sample: unstimulated CD4+ T cells sorted from spleen or lymph node cells, taken before transplant. These receptors were obtained from a human donor who was the organ donor for an intestinal transplant.

The V call is TRBV19, the J call TRBJ1-5, with D hard to call. Germline assignment: CDR1 LNHDA and CDR2 SQIVND (reference sequence). The CDR3 length is 16 residues. Trimming left V 3 bases short and J 0 bases short, with 12 bases between. The CDR3 nucleotides read TGTGCCAGTAGTATTCGGGCAGGTACTAGCAATCAGCCCCAGCATTTT. It specifies CASSIRAGTSNQPQHF.

This chain links TRBV27 with TRBJ2-3, with 12 positions matching TRBD2. Germline CDR1 MNHEY, CDR2 SMNVEV (reference sequence). The length of the CDR3 is 18 residues. With 0 bases clipped from V and 6 bases from J, the junction kept 10 bases outside the gene matches. CDR3 sequence: CASSLSDLAGGPEDTQYF. The CDR3, as DNA: TGTGCCAGCAGTTTATCCGACCTAGCGGGGGGGCCGGAGGATACGCAGTATTTT.